This T cell receptor beta chain was recovered during a study of T-cell reconstitution after alpha-beta-depleted transplantation in children. This CDR3 has 14 residues. Trimming removed 2 bases from V and 2 bases from J, with 10 bases in between. Germline V gene sequence: CDR1 KGHSH, CDR2 LQKENI. The TCRbeta library incorporated unique molecular identifiers. TCRdb processed the PCR reads anew with MiXCR; each CDR3 protein has one entry. The table has fewer than 500,000 distinct CDR3 sequences, about 45% seen once. J is TRBJ2-7 and V is TRBV18, with D perhaps being TRBD1 or TRBD2 (5 bases each). This clonotype was obtained from a girl aged 2 to 10 with aplastic anemia, due to receive a stem cell transplant. The sample was PBMCs, taken before TCRalphabeta/CD19-depleted stem cell transplant. DNA of the CDR3: TGTGCCAGCTCACCAGGGACGGTACCCTACGAGCAGTACTTC. Its protein product is CASSPGTVPYEQYF.